This TCR beta chain appears in the sequencing data of a study of cytomegalovirus exposure and HLA in healthy donors. Broader study findings: Reports credit the classifier with highly specific, highly sensitive diagnosis of cytomegalovirus status.

As concerns this clone: The antigen is not known.

Per germline, CDR1 SGHRS and CDR2 YFSETQ. Trimming left V 2 bases short and J 2 bases short, with 9 bases between. The CDR3 length is 14 residues. Sequenced by immunoSEQ multiplex PCR; TCRdb stores in-frame clones only, minus some. The data hold 90,000 to 150,000 clones, with approximately 87% observed a single time. The V call is TRBV5-1, the J call TRBJ2-3; D perhaps matches TRBD1 (5 bases). The source material was PBMCs. The source is a woman aged 18-29 years in good health and CMV-seropositive. The CDR3 nucleotides read TGCGCCAGCAGCTTCGACAGCCCCACAGATACGCAGTATTTT. This translates into CASSFDSPTDTQYF.